The entry below describes one TCR beta chain. The source of the sample is a study of blood T cell repertoires in COVID-19. The protocol was immunoSEQ multiplex PCR, while the TCRdb copy is restricted to in-frame clones and leaves out a portion. Among some 250,000 clones listed, around 88% were seen once. This CDR3 is 14 amino acids long. Looked up from germline, CDR1 is LNHDA and CDR2 is SQIVND (reference sequence). V was pared by 8 bases and J by 2 bases, with 15 bases between. This clonotype was sampled from a man in his forties with active or convalescent COVID-19. The chain has TRBV19 and TRBJ1-1, with a weak D call TRBD1 (5 bases). Sequenced material: peripheral blood. The CDR3 sequence is CASGRGRLNTEAFF. The DNA for the CDR3 is TGTGCCAGTGGGAGGGGCAGACTTAACACTGAAGCTTTCTTT.